The 21 T cell receptor beta chains presented below share a single source sample, sequenced in a study of blood T cell repertoires in COVID-19. Produced via immunoSEQ multiplex PCR; TCRdb's table is partial and in-frame only. Here the sample spans 330,000 or so clones, 87% being singletons. Sequencing was carried out using PBMCs or T cells enriched from blood (not recorded which). Source of these receptors: a middle-aged man in a cohort exposed to, infected with or recovered from COVID-19 (not recorded which).

This clone came up a few times. The V gene is TRBV18, the J gene TRBJ1-1; D call uncertain. Germline assignment: CDR1 KGHSH and CDR2 LQKENI. This CDR3 comprises 14 residues. Deletions cut 2 bases from V and 0 bases from J, with 7 bases between. In DNA, the CDR3 is TGTGCCAGCTCACCAGCCGGGGTGAACACTGAAGCTTTCTTT. Translated: CASSPAGVNTEAFF.

The chain couples TRBV4-1 to TRBJ2-1, with TRBD1 matching 10 bases. The CDR3 contains 16 residues. With 3 bases clipped from V and 9 bases from J, the junction kept 11 bases outside the gene matches. Germline CDR1 MGHRA, CDR2 YSYEKL. CDR3 nucleotides: TGCGCCAGCAGCCACCCCGGGAGGGACAGGGGAAGTGAGCAGTTCTTC. Translated: CASSHPGRDRGSEQFF.

The chain is built from TRBV16 and TRBJ2-3; TRBD1 aligns across 9 bases. There are 14 residues in the CDR3. The V and J ends lost 4 bases and 5 bases, in that order; junction bases with no gene match: 4. Germline-derived CDR1 and CDR2 are KGHSY and FQNENV. Written as DNA, the CDR3 is TGTGCCAGCAGCCGACAGGGGGTCATAGATACGCAGTATTTT. Translating it yields CASSRQGVIDTQYF. Together with reference TRBV16 and TRBJ2-3, the CDR3 gives the full variable domain: GEEVAQTPKHLVRGEGQKAKLYCAPIKGHSYVFWYQQVLKNEFKFLISFQNENVFDETGMPKERFSAKCLPNSPCSLEIQATKLEDSAVYFCASSRQGVIDTQYFGPGTRLTVL.

This chain links TRBV6-5 with TRBJ2-1; 8 bases match TRBD2. The CDR3 contains 15 residues. After removal of 3 bases from V and 3 bases from J, the junction contained 4 bases not matched to a gene. The V gene's germline CDR1 is MNHEY and CDR2 SVGAGI. DNA for the CDR3: TGTGCCAGCAGTTATGGGCTAGCGGGCTACAATGAGCAGTTCTTC. It is translated as CASSYGLAGYNEQFF.

The V gene is TRBV30, the J gene TRBJ1-2; no reliable D call. V gave up 0 bases and J gave up 8 bases, with 13 bases separating them. The germline gives CDR1 GTSNPN, CDR2 SVGIG (reference sequence). This CDR3 comprises 13 residues. The CDR3 DNA is TGTGCCTGGAGTGTACGTGATAGGAGCGGCTACACCTTC. This translates into CAWSVRDRSGYTF.

As concerns this clone: The sample has other DNA sequences that encode this CDR3 too. The chain uses TRBV15 and TRBJ1-5; the D gene is possibly TRBD1 (6 bases). With 0 bases removed from V and 0 bases from J, the gap between germline ends came to 9 bases. The CDR3 spans 16 residues. Germline V gene lookup returns CDR1 LNHNV and CDR2 YYDKDF (reference sequence). DNA of the CDR3: TGTGCCACCAGCAGAGATAGGGGGACTAGCAATCAGCCCCAGCATTTT. This codes for CATSRDRGTSNQPQHF.

The rearrangement joins TRBV5-1 to TRBJ1-1; 9 bases line up with TRBD1. Trimming took 4 bases from V and 3 from J; bases not matched to a gene: 4. The CDR3 length is 14 residues. Looked up from germline, CDR1 is SGHRS and CDR2 is YFSETQ. CDR3 nucleotides: TGCGCCAGCAGCCGGACAGGGGCGGACACTGAAGCTTTCTTT. Translating gives CASSRTGADTEAFF.

This chain connects TRBV5-1 to TRBJ2-1, with D tentatively TRBD1 (5 bases). Germline lookup yields CDR1 SGHRS and CDR2 YFSETQ. Trimming shortened V by 0 bases and J by 2 bases, and 9 bases separated the two germline ends. The CDR3 totals 15 residues. In DNA form, the CDR3 reads TGCGCCAGCAGCTTGGCATGGGGCCCCTACAATGAGCAGTTCTTC. Its translation is CASSLAWGPYNEQFF.

The rearrangement links TRBV28 to TRBJ1-2; a weak D match, TRBD1 (5 bases). The CDR3 is made up of 14 amino acids. Germline V lookup: CDR1 MDHEN, CDR2 SYDVKM. V lost 10 bases and J lost 0, with 15 bases in between. Written as DNA, the CDR3 is TGTGCCACCGTGGACACCCTAGCTAACTATGGCTACACCTTC. Residues: CATVDTLANYGYTF.

V gene TRBV18 combines with J gene TRBJ1-6; a weak D match, TRBD1 (5 bases). The CDR3 is 17 amino acids. Germline values: CDR1 KGHSH, CDR2 LQKENI. Trimming left V 2 bases short and J 5 bases short, with 16 bases between. The CDR3 DNA is TGTGCCAGCTCACCATTTGATATATCGGGGGATAATTCACCCCTCCACTTT. This sequence encodes CASSPFDISGDNSPLHF.

The chain employs TRBV4-1 and TRBJ2-3; D ambiguous. The CDR3 loop spans 15 amino acids. V lost 3 bases to trimming and J lost 0 bases, with 10 bases between them. CDR1 MGHRA and CDR2 YSYEKL come from the germline V gene. The DNA for the CDR3 is TGCGCCAGCAGCCAGGGCGTCTCTAGCACAGATACGCAGTATTTT. Translated, it gives CASSQGVSSTDTQYF.

The V call is TRBV9, the J call TRBJ2-3; tentative D call: TRBD2 (6 bases). Germline CDR1 and CDR2: SGDLS and YYNGEE. This CDR3 has 15 amino acids. V lost 2 bases and J 2 bases, leaving 12 bases between the germline ends. The DNA of the CDR3 is TGTGCCAGCAGCGTTACGCGGGGTCTCACAGATACGCAGTATTTT. This encodes CASSVTRGLTDTQYF.

The V gene is TRBV7-9, the J gene TRBJ1-3; no clear D gene. Germline values: CDR1 SEHNR, CDR2 FQNEAQ (reference sequence). The CDR3 consists of 13 residues. V shed 8 bases and J shed 0 bases, with 8 bases lying between them. The CDR3 nucleotides read TGTGCCAGCGTACGGTACTCTGGAAACACCATATATTTT. Residues: CASVRYSGNTIYF.

V and J are TRBV3-1 (or the pseudogene TRBV3-2) and TRBJ1-6; 8 nucleotides line up with TRBD1. The CDR3 loop spans 14 amino acids. With 4 bases clipped from V and 9 bases from J, the junction kept 5 bases outside the gene matches. Germline CDR1 is LGHDT and CDR2 is YNNKEL (reference sequence). In DNA form, the CDR3 reads TGTGCCAGCAGCCCTGACAGGGGTCGTTCACCCCTCCACTTT. Translation: CASSPDRGRSPLHF.

The chain carries TRBV25-1 and TRBJ1-1, with TRBD1 matching 9 bases. Germline-derived CDR1 and CDR2 are MGHDK and SYGVNS. V trimming: 4 bases; J trimming: 12 bases; junction bases outside the gene matches: 9. This CDR3 contains 13 residues. CDR3 coding DNA: TGTGCCAGCAGTGGACAGGGGACAGGGAATACTTTCTTT. Its protein product is CASSGQGTGNTFF.

This rearrangement joins TRBV6-6 to TRBJ1-5; 10 bases are a match to TRBD1. There are 14 residues in the CDR3. Per the germline V gene, CDR1 is MNHNY and CDR2 is SVGAGI (reference sequence). The ends lost 10 bases at V and 6 bases at J; junction bases unmatched: 9. CDR3 nucleotides: TGTGCCATCGGGACAGGGGAGTCAGGTCAGCCCCAGCATTTT. It translates to CAIGTGESGQPQHF.

V usage is TRBV7-2 and J usage is TRBJ1-4, with no clear D. The CDR3 covers 13 residues. From germline, CDR1 is SGHTA and CDR2 FQGNSA. The V end was cut by 6 bases, the J end by 5 bases, with 10 bases between. In DNA form, the CDR3 reads TGTGCCAGCAGTGTTCAAATGAATGAAAAACTGTTTTTT. As protein: CASSVQMNEKLFF.

J is TRBJ1-1 and V is TRBV6-5; D is perhaps TRBD1 (5 bases). This CDR3 is 12 amino acids long. Germline assignment: CDR1 MNHEY and CDR2 SVGAGI. Trimming left V 5 bases short and J 8 bases short, with 12 bases between. As DNA, the CDR3 is TGTGCCAGCAGTAAACAGGTTATCGAAGCTTTCTTT. Encoded protein: CASSKQVIEAFF.

The chain links TRBV5-5 to TRBJ2-2, with 11 bases matching TRBD1. J was trimmed by 6 bases and V by 0 bases; bases with no gene match: 7. Germline V gene data show CDR1 as SGHKS and CDR2 as YYEKEE (reference sequence). This CDR3 is built from 17 residues. The chain's CDR3 is CASSLALGQGVSGELFF. DNA for the CDR3: TGTGCCAGCAGCTTGGCTCTGGGACAGGGGGTGTCCGGGGAGCTGTTTTTT. The entire variable domain, with the rest obtained from reference TRBV5-5 and TRBJ2-2, is as follows: DAGVTQSPTHLIKTRGQQVTLRCSPISGHKSVSWYQQVLGQGPQFIFQYYEKEERGRGNFPDRFSARQFPNYSSELNVNALLLGDSALYLCASSLALGQGVSGELFFGEGSRLTVL.

The rearrangement joins TRBV30 to TRBJ1-2, with D unresolved. The CDR3 is 13 residues long. The V and J ends lost 0 bases and 4 bases respectively, with 9 bases between them. CDR1 GTSNPN and CDR2 SVGIG come from the germline V gene (reference sequence). Written as DNA, the CDR3 is TGTGCCTGGAGTGTTTTGGGAGCCTATGGCTACACCTTC. Its protein product is CAWSVLGAYGYTF.

The genes are TRBV4-1 and TRBJ1-5; 10 nucleotides match TRBD1. There are 15 residues in the CDR3. Germline-derived CDR1 and CDR2 are MGHRA and YSYEKL. Trimming removed 5 bases from V and 7 bases from J; junction bases left unmatched: 8. CDR3 sequence: CASSYGTGEQQPQHF. The CDR3, as DNA: TGCGCCAGCAGCTACGGGACAGGGGAACAACAGCCCCAGCATTTT.